One T cell receptor (beta chain) is described in this entry. This clonotype showed up many times. Its recognized antigen is unknown. No qualities accompany the bases; no much larger clone lies one base away. These data come from a study of T cell repertoires in cytomegalovirus infection (dated by TCRdb to the late 2010s). About the full investigation: Peptide stimulations targeted recently identified HLA-C-restricted CMV epitopes, whose presentation resists viral immunomodulation, together with well-studied HLA-B-restricted epitopes. Donor HLA type was relevant to the analysis, because carriage of CMV infection together with the matching HLA type was indicated by public TCR beta signatures.

The treatment or condition label on this specimen signifies: in vitro stimulation with specific CMV peptide epitopes to enrich CMV-specific T cells. The research as a whole found: Carriers of CMV infection plus the relevant HLA type were discriminated by the cumulative frequency of public TCR beta family members in the study cohort and in an independent approximately 340-donor cohort. In the ex vivo response, HLA-C-restricted CMV-specific TCR beta clonotypes were dominant, and in two of eight donors the single most frequent clonotype came from this HLA-C-restricted group.

Reading the germline V gene gives CDR1 SGHTA and CDR2 FQGNSA. The CDR3 spans 15 residues, from the cysteine through the phenylalanine. Just CDR3 DNA is preserved here, 45 bases in frame from base 1. A distance of 12 bases separates the germline ends of V and J, which lose 2 bases and 2 bases respectively. The sequencer listed for this sample is Illumina HiSeq 1500. TCRdb passed the public sequencing reads through fastp at Q25 and MiXCR, retaining productive beta sequences. Rows merge per CDR3 protein into single entries with the most common DNA and genes. Across this sample there are some 100,000 distinct CDR3 sequences, with around 31% seen only once. Jointly, the top ten make up approximately 78% of the sample.

This receptor was identified in a human donor in good health (CMV status not recorded). Some clones in this sample may be carry-over from other donors' samples. In this chain, TRBV7-2 is recombined with TRBJ2-5; the D gene is perhaps TRBD2, from 6 matching bases. The starting material was CD8+ T cells from cultured PBMCs, obtained from culture after CMV antigen stimulation. The base sequence is TGTGCCAGCAGCTTATGGGGAGGAAGGCAAGAGACCCAGTACTTC. This sequence encodes CASSLWGGRQETQYF.